These 18 T cell receptor beta chains originate from one sample sequenced in a study of blood T cell repertoires in COVID-19. The data were produced by immunoSEQ multiplex PCR, yet TCRdb's version contains in-frame clones alone and is incomplete. This table has around 380,000 clones, more than 65% appearing once. Material: peripheral blood. The receptors were sampled from a human donor with acute or convalescent COVID-19. The donor label of this sample is uncertain.

The chain carries TRBV29-1 and TRBJ2-1, with D possibly TRBD1 on 6 matching bases. The CDR3 spans 14 residues. Germline V gene lookup returns CDR1 SQVTM and CDR2 ANQGSEA. V lost 3 bases and J 4 bases, leaving 13 bases between the germline ends. The CDR3 region is CSVESGHHYNEQFF. DNA for the CDR3: TGCAGCGTTGAGTCGGGACACCATTACAATGAGCAGTTCTTC.

A word on this clone: Within the sample, other DNA sequences also encode this same CDR3. The chain couples TRBV5-1 to TRBJ1-6, with 11 nucleotides matching TRBD1. From germline, CDR1 is SGHRS and CDR2 YFSETQ. The J segment lost 6 bases and the V segment lost 0 bases, leaving 2 bases of the junction unmatched. The CDR3 runs 16 residues. CDR3 amino acids: CASSLEGTGGNSPLHF. Written as DNA, the CDR3 is TGCGCCAGCAGCTTGGAAGGGACAGGGGGTAATTCACCCCTCCACTTT. Full variable domain (rest looked up from reference TRBV5-1 and TRBJ1-6): KAGVTQTPRYLIKTRGQQVTLSCSPISGHRSVSWYQQTPGQGLQFLFEYFSETQRNKGNFPGRFSGRQFSNSRSEMNVSTLELGDSALYLCASSLEGTGGNSPLHFGNGTRLTVT.

The CDR3 loop reads CASSPPGTRNQPQHF. The CDR3 coding sequence is TGTGCCAGCTCACCGCCCGGGACACGAAATCAGCCCCAGCATTTT. V is TRBV18 and J is TRBJ1-5, with a tentative D call TRBD1 (6 bases). CDR3 length: 15 residues. Germline CDR1 reads KGHSH; CDR2 reads LQKENI. With 3 bases removed from V and 4 bases from J, the gap between germline ends came to 13 bases.

A remark on this clone: Other DNA sequences in the sample encode the same CDR3. The V gene is TRBV5-1, the J gene TRBJ2-1, with D possibly TRBD2 on 6 matching bases. CDR3 size: 16 residues. Deletions cut 4 bases from V and 0 bases from J, with 14 bases between. Germline V gene sequence: CDR1 SGHRS, CDR2 YFSETQ. The CDR3 protein is CASSPIAGSSYNEQFF. CDR3 DNA: TGCGCCAGCAGCCCGATCGCGGGAAGCTCCTACAATGAGCAGTTCTTC.

V and J are TRBV18 and TRBJ1-5; 9 bases match TRBD1. The CDR3 has 15 amino acids. Germline CDR1 reads KGHSH; CDR2 reads LQKENI. With V trimmed by 4 bases and J by 6 bases, 7 bases remained unmatched. CDR3 residues: CASSLRTGEGQPQHF. CDR3 sequence (DNA): TGTGCCAGCTCACTCAGGACAGGGGAAGGTCAGCCCCAGCATTTT.

This rearrangement joins TRBV2 to TRBJ2-7; 8 positions agree with TRBD2. Unmatched junction bases numbered 10, after V lost 2 bases and J lost 13 bases. CDR3 length: 13 residues. From germline, CDR1 is SNHLY and CDR2 FYNNEI. CDR3 DNA sequence: TGTGCCAGCAGTGAATGGGCTAGCGGGCTCCCTTACTTC. Translating gives CASSEWASGLPYF.

This clone was recorded only once. V gene TRBV6-6 combines with J gene TRBJ1-2, with unresolved D. Germline-derived CDR1 and CDR2 are MNHNY and SVGAGI (reference sequence). This CDR3 spans 12 amino acids. Trimming removed 7 bases at V and 4 bases at J, with 10 bases between. The CDR3 nucleotides are TGTGCCAGCATAGGCGGTTCCTATGGCTACACCTTC. Translation gives CASIGGSYGYTF.

As concerns this clone: Other DNA sequences of this sample code for an identical CDR3. The chain combines TRBV10-3 with TRBJ1-2; D uncertain. The V gene lost 2 bases and the J gene lost 2 bases, with 6 bases spanning the gap. Germline V gene data show CDR1 as ENHRY and CDR2 as SYGVKD. The CDR3 sequence is 13 residues long. The CDR3 nucleotides read TGTGCCATCAGTGAGACGGGGAACTATGGCTACACCTTC. Translated: CAISETGNYGYTF.

The chain is built from TRBV11-2 and TRBJ1-6; no clear D. This CDR3 is built from 15 residues. The V end lost 5 bases, the J end lost 10 bases, and 18 bases lay between the germline ends. Germline V lookup: CDR1 SGHAT, CDR2 FQNNGV. In nucleotides, the CDR3 is TGTGCCAGCAGCGCCGGACGGGAAACGGGCTCACCCCTCCACTTT. Residues: CASSAGRETGSPLHF. Together with reference TRBV11-2 and TRBJ1-6, the CDR3 gives the full variable domain: EAGVAQSPRYKIIEKRQSVAFWCNPISGHATLYWYQQILGQGPKLLIQFQNNGVVDDSQLPKDRFSAERLKGVDSTLKIQPAKLEDSAVYLCASSAGRETGSPLHFGNGTRLTVT.

This clone was found many times. V and J are TRBV15 and TRBJ1-2, with D possibly being TRBD1 (6 bases). The V gene lost 5 bases and the J gene lost 4 bases, with 17 bases spanning the gap. The CDR3 has 15 amino acids. CDR1 and CDR2 (germline): LNHNV, YYDKDF (reference sequence). The CDR3 nucleotides are TGTGCCACCAGCCCCACACGGGGGGCACCCTATGGCTACACCTTC. Residues: CATSPTRGAPYGYTF.

The genes are TRBV2 and TRBJ1-1, with D hard to call. Deletions cut 7 bases from V and 4 bases from J, with 13 bases between. The CDR3 spans 13 residues. Looked up from germline, CDR1 is SNHLY and CDR2 is FYNNEI. The CDR3 DNA reads TGTGCCAGCACCTTAGCCCCCGGCACTGAAGCTTTCTTT. It codes for CASTLAPGTEAFF.

V and J are TRBV30 and TRBJ1-5, with D maybe TRBD1 (5 bases). The CDR3 consists of 16 residues. Deletions cut 2 bases from V and 4 bases from J, with 18 bases between. Germline assignment: CDR1 GTSNPN and CDR2 SVGIG (reference sequence). DNA for the CDR3: TGTGCCTGGAGTACACGGGGGAGAGCGACTAATCAGCCCCAGCATTTT. Translated: CAWSTRGRATNQPQHF.

The chain is built from TRBV5-1 and TRBJ2-7, with 7 bases identical to TRBD1. Germline V gene data show CDR1 as SGHRS and CDR2 as YFSETQ. The trim removed 2 bases at V and 2 bases at J, leaving 4 bases unmatched. CDR3 size: 14 residues. The CDR3 DNA sequence: TGCGCCAGCAGCTTTTTGACAGGGACCTACGAGCAGTACTTC. As protein: CASSFLTGTYEQYF.

This clone was recorded once. The rearrangement joins TRBV5-1 to TRBJ2-7, with a weak D call TRBD1 (6 bases). CDR1 is SGHRS, CDR2 YFSETQ, per germline. This CDR3 has 13 amino acids. The ends were cut back, 4 bases at V and 3 bases at J, with 11 bases in the middle. CDR3 nucleotide sequence: TGCGCCAGCAGCCCGGGACAAGACTACGAGCAGTACTTC. It is translated as CASSPGQDYEQYF.

The rearrangement uses TRBV30 and TRBJ1-5; D is perhaps TRBD1 (5 bases). The CDR3 consists of 15 residues. V lost 0 bases, J lost 2 bases, and 11 bases lay in between. Germline CDR1 and CDR2: GTSNPN and SVGIG (reference sequence). CDR3 coding DNA: TGTGCCTGGAGTGTACAATCGGGGGGCAATCAGCCCCAGCATTTT. Amino acids: CAWSVQSGGNQPQHF. The complete variable domain, with remaining parts taken from reference TRBV30 and TRBJ1-5, reads SQTIHQWPATLVQPVGSPLSLECTVEGTSNPNLYWYRQAAGRGLQLLFYSVGIGQISSEVPQNLSASRPQDRQFILSSKKLLLSDSGFYLCAWSVQSGGNQPQHFGDGTRLSIL.

V is TRBV29-1 and J is TRBJ1-2; possibly TRBD1 for D (5 bases). With 6 bases removed from V and 6 bases from J, the gap between germline ends came to 8 bases. The CDR3 consists of 10 residues. Germline-derived CDR1 and CDR2 are SQVTM and ANQGSEA. Here the CDR3 reads CSVRQHGYTF. The CDR3 coding sequence is TGCAGCGTACGACAGCATGGCTACACCTTC.

The V call is TRBV6-1, the J call TRBJ1-3, with D possibly matching TRBD1 (5 bases). The CDR3 totals 17 residues. Per the germline V gene, CDR1 is MNHNS and CDR2 is SASEGT. Deletions cut 3 bases from V and 1 base from J, with 16 bases between. The CDR3 is CASSESWGVKSGNTIYF. CDR3 bases: TGTGCCAGCAGTGAGAGTTGGGGGGTTAAATCTGGAAACACCATATATTTT.

The chain is built from TRBV29-1 and TRBJ2-1; possibly TRBD2 for D (6 bases). The V and J ends lost 4 bases and 0 bases respectively, with 10 bases between them. CDR3 length: 14 amino acids. Germline assignment: CDR1 SQVTM and CDR2 ANQGSEA. The CDR3 loop reads CSVVRGSSYNEQFF. CDR3 DNA sequence: TGCAGCGTTGTCCGGGGGAGCTCCTACAATGAGCAGTTCTTC.